This T cell receptor beta chain is drawn from a study of OX40 agonist ivuxolimab in advanced cancers. Regarding this clone: Its antigen is undetermined.

Whole-study results and caveats: On average, CD8+ T cells had more expanded clones than CD4+. CD4+ and CD8+ blood T cells expanded clonally by week 6 at 0.1 to 3.0 mg/kg.

Clones were sequenced by immunoSEQ multiplex PCR, and TCRdb holds only the in-frame ones, with some missing. The data hold around 60,000 clones, with approximately 90% observed a single time. The CDR3 contains 13 residues. V dropped 0 bases and J dropped 11 bases, with 14 bases sitting between them. Germline CDR1 and CDR2: SGHRS and YFSETQ. This sequence originates from an adult with an advanced solid tumor such as melanoma, head and neck, liver or kidney cancer. The source material was CD4+ or CD8+ T cells sorted from blood, sampled in a trial of the OX40 agonist ivuxolimab. The chain is built from TRBV5-1 and TRBJ2-5; weak D call: TRBD2 (6 bases). The CDR3 coding sequence is TGCGCCAGCAGCTTGGACAACCCTCGGGAGCAGTACTTC. It encodes CASSLDNPREQYF. Together with reference TRBV5-1 and TRBJ2-5, the CDR3 gives the full variable domain: KAGVTQTPRYLIKTRGQQVTLSCSPISGHRSVSWYQQTPGQGLQFLFEYFSETQRNKGNFPGRFSGRQFSNSRSEMNVSTLELGDSALYLCASSLDNPREQYFGPGTRLLVL.